Sequencing of this T cell receptor beta chain was carried out in a study of blood T cells in healthy people across ages. The overall study: Template switching recovered approximately one barcoded beta molecule for every two T cells.

General study results and limits: More naive CD4+ cells and higher diversity marked long-lived donors relative to aged donors.

In its sample, this clonotype was seen a few times. Antigen specificity is unknown. Together with a sample-barcoded 5' primer, a J-beta primer mix was included in a second PCR lasting roughly 6 to 12 cycles. A template-switch adaptor with 12 random nucleotides tagged each cDNA molecule. TCRdb re-analysed the 5' RACE reads in MiXCR, keeping a single row per CDR3 protein. This table has nearly 1 million distinct CDR3 sequences, roughly 47% appearing once. CDR3 size: 11 residues. Germline loops: CDR1 MDHEN, CDR2 SYDVKM. The rearrangement joins TRBV28 to TRBJ2-4, with D maybe TRBD2 (5 bases). TRBJ2-7 matches the DNA end more closely, so the J call is doubtful. Sequences were obtained from blood. The TCR sequence derives from a woman in her sixties in good health. The CDR3 loop is CATDGNYEQYF. In DNA, the CDR3 is TGTGCCACCGACGGGAACTACGAGCAGTACTTC.